The 17 T cell receptor beta chains below were found in one sample sequenced in a study of blood T cell repertoires in COVID-19. Clones were read by immunoSEQ multiplex PCR, and TCRdb kept only the in-frame ones, dropping some. The sample records fewer than 350,000 clones, around 85% being singletons. The material sequenced was PBMCs or T cells enriched from blood (not recorded which). These receptors all stem from a middle-aged woman with acute COVID-19.

This clone was seen more than once but under ten times. The J gene is TRBJ1-2, the V gene TRBV2, with D tentatively TRBD1 (5 bases). This CDR3 region has 15 residues. Germline CDR1 SNHLY, CDR2 FYNNEI. Deletions cut 6 bases from V and 6 bases from J, with 20 bases between. The CDR3 region has the DNA TGTGCCAGCAGCTTTGACCGGGACGCTAGCGATGGCTACACCTTC. Translation gives CASSFDRDASDGYTF.

J is TRBJ1-3 and V is TRBV19; D remains ambiguous. The germline V gene has CDR1 LNHDA and CDR2 SQIVND (reference sequence). V was clipped by 8 bases and J by 4 bases, with 15 bases between them. The CDR3 runs 14 residues. The chain's CDR3 is CASRDYSAGNTIYF. The CDR3 coding sequence is TGTGCCAGTCGAGACTACTCCGCGGGAAACACCATATATTTT.

The chain is built from TRBV13 and TRBJ1-6; maybe TRBD1 (5 bases). V dropped 0 bases and J dropped 10 bases, with 10 bases sitting between them. This CDR3 comprises 14 residues. CDR1 and CDR2 from the germline V gene are PRHDT and FYEKMQ (reference sequence). The CDR3 DNA reads as TGTGCCAGCAGCTTAGGTCAGCGGGGCTCACCCCTCCACTTT. Residues: CASSLGQRGSPLHF.

The rearrangement links TRBV6-1 to TRBJ2-3; 8 bases match TRBD2. The CDR3 contains 17 residues. With V trimmed by 2 bases and J by 1 base, 8 bases remained unmatched. Per the germline V gene, CDR1 is MNHNS and CDR2 is SASEGT. CDR3 sequence (DNA): TGTGCCAGCAGTGAACGTTACGGGGGGGCCGGCACAGATACGCAGTATTTT. It encodes CASSERYGGAGTDTQYF.

The chain combines TRBV11-1 with TRBJ1-1, with D tentatively TRBD1 (6 bases). The V gene's germline CDR1 is SGHAT and CDR2 FQDESV (reference sequence). Deletions cut 0 bases from V and 4 bases from J, with 15 bases between. This CDR3 contains 16 residues. CDR3 sequence: CASSLASGGASTEAFF. The CDR3 DNA follows: TGTGCCAGCAGCTTAGCGAGTGGGGGCGCAAGCACTGAAGCTTTCTTT.

J is TRBJ2-7 and V is TRBV19; TRBD1 aligns across 9 bases. J lost 6 bases, V lost 6 bases, and 12 bases had no gene match. Looked up from germline, CDR1 is LNHDA and CDR2 is SQIVND (reference sequence). The CDR3 loop spans 15 amino acids. The CDR3 spells CASSRDRAQLSEQYF. The CDR3 bases are TGTGCCAGTAGCCGGGACAGGGCTCAACTGAGCGAGCAGTACTTC.

The chain has TRBV28 and TRBJ2-5; D is unresolved. The germline V and J ends were trimmed by 2 bases and 4 bases, with 5 bases remaining between them. CDR3 size: 12 residues. CDR1 MDHEN and CDR2 SYDVKM come from the germline V gene. This CDR3 reads CASSLPVETQYF. The CDR3 DNA reads as TGTGCCAGCAGTTTACCCGTAGAGACCCAGTACTTC. The whole variable domain, remainder taken from reference TRBV28 and TRBJ2-5, is DVKVTQSSRYLVKRTGEKVFLECVQDMDHENMFWYRQDPGLGLRLIYFSYDVKMKEKGDIPEGYSVSREKKERFSLILESASTNQTSMYLCASSLPVETQYFGPGTRLLVL.

Only one count was recorded for this clone. The chain is built from TRBV28 and TRBJ2-5, with 7 bases lining up with TRBD1. V gave up 2 bases and J gave up 4 bases; unmatched junction bases: 7. CDR1 is MDHEN and CDR2 is SYDVKM in the germline V gene. This CDR3 has 15 residues. The CDR3 nucleotides read TGTGCCAGCAGTTTACTGGACAGGAATCTAGAGACCCAGTACTTC. It translates to CASSLLDRNLETQYF.

The CDR3 reads CASSFGQAGEAFF. CDR3 in DNA: TGTGCCAGCAGTTTCGGACAGGCTGGTGAAGCTTTCTTT. The chain carries TRBV12-3 or TRBV12-4 and TRBJ1-1, with 7 positions matching TRBD1. Trimming cost V 3 bases and J 7 bases; bases outside gene matches: 5. The CDR3 is 13 amino acids.

V usage is TRBV6-5 and J usage is TRBJ2-7; 8 bases line up with TRBD1. V trimming: 6 bases; J trimming: 0 bases; junction bases outside the gene matches: 4. The CDR3 runs to 14 residues. In germline, CDR1 is MNHEY, CDR2 SVGAGI. As DNA, the CDR3 is TGTGCCAGCAGAGGGACAGGAGTCTCCTACGAGCAGTACTTC. It encodes CASRGTGVSYEQYF.

The CDR3 loop reads CASSPDRGPGQPQHF. The CDR3 nucleotides read TGTGCCAGCAGCCCGGACAGGGGACCAGGTCAGCCCCAGCATTTT. The chain employs TRBV7-9 and TRBJ1-5; 9 bases fit TRBD1. The CDR3 extends over 15 amino acids. The V gene's germline CDR1 is SEHNR and CDR2 FQNEAQ (reference sequence). V was pared by 5 bases and J by 6 bases, with 8 bases of the junction left unmatched.

V is TRBV19 and J is TRBJ2-2; perhaps TRBD2 as D (7 bases). The CDR3 runs 14 residues. The germline V gene has CDR1 LNHDA and CDR2 SQIVND (reference sequence). The ends were cut back, 7 bases at V and 2 bases at J, with 11 bases in the middle. This CDR3 reads CASNPGGNTGELFF. The CDR3 coding sequence is TGTGCCAGTAATCCGGGGGGCAACACCGGGGAGCTGTTTTTT.

This clone was recorded only once. The V call is TRBV5-1, the J call TRBJ1-3, with 8 bases matching TRBD1. The ends lost 4 bases at V and 2 bases at J; junction bases unmatched: 11. The CDR3 length is 17 residues. Looked up from germline, CDR1 is SGHRS and CDR2 is YFSETQ. The CDR3 nucleotides are TGCGCCAGCAGCCCAGGGGGGACAGGTCGGACTGGAAACACCATATATTTT. It codes for CASSPGGTGRTGNTIYF. The whole variable domain, remainder taken from reference TRBV5-1 and TRBJ1-3, is KAGVTQTPRYLIKTRGQQVTLSCSPISGHRSVSWYQQTPGQGLQFLFEYFSETQRNKGNFPGRFSGRQFSNSRSEMNVSTLELGDSALYLCASSPGGTGRTGNTIYFGEGSWLTVV.

The chain employs TRBV11-2 and TRBJ1-2, with TRBD1 matching 9 bases. This CDR3 spans 16 amino acids. V was clipped by 4 bases and J by 7 bases; unmatched bases: 13. Germline assignment: CDR1 SGHAT and CDR2 FQNNGV. CDR3 loop: CASSSSTTGTGFGYTF. The CDR3, as DNA: TGTGCCAGCAGCTCGTCGACCACAGGGACAGGGTTTGGCTACACCTTC.

CDR3 loop: CASRTSTGPSYEQYF. The CDR3 coding sequence is TGTGCCAGTAGGACTAGCACAGGGCCTTCCTACGAGCAGTACTTC. The chain employs TRBV19 and TRBJ2-7; the D gene is possibly TRBD2 (7 bases). Trimming shortened V by 6 bases and J by 1 base, and 16 bases separated the two germline ends. The CDR3 extends over 15 amino acids. In germline, CDR1 is LNHDA, CDR2 SQIVND (reference sequence).

The rearrangement joins TRBV7-6 to TRBJ1-1; D ambiguous. The V end was cut by 1 base, the J end by 2 bases, with 5 bases between. Germline loops: CDR1 SGHVS, CDR2 FNYEAQ. The CDR3 is 13 amino acids. The CDR3, as DNA: TGTGCCAGCAGCTTAGAACTCAACACTGAAGCTTTCTTT. Protein: CASSLELNTEAFF.

The rearrangement uses TRBV11-1 and TRBJ1-4; D gene unclear. V lost 5 bases and J lost 0, with 10 bases in between. The CDR3 is 15 residues long. The germline CDR1 and CDR2 sequences are SGHAT and FQDESV (reference sequence). CDR3 amino acids: CASSPRQATNEKLFF. CDR3 in DNA: TGTGCCAGCAGCCCCCGACAAGCAACTAATGAAAAACTGTTTTTT.